This T cell receptor beta chain was identified during a study of identical twins (dated by TCRdb to 2016 to 2018). Regarding the research as a whole: TCR alpha and beta repertoires from monozygotic twins, unrelated adults of various ages and cord blood were deep-sequenced to test whether fetal clonotypes persist. To rule out contamination, the twin experiments were replicated at different times with different library preparation protocols.

Points the paper makes about the study in general: Out-of-frame TCR alpha sharing in monozygotic twins was systematically underestimated by recombination models, whereas sharing between unrelated individuals was in agreement with the recombination models. The excess sharing between twins in beta out-of-frame sequences was weaker because fewer shared sequences reduced the signal-to-noise ratio. Compared with coincidental sharing between unrelated individuals, out-of-frame TCR alpha sequences shared between twins had an excess of sequences with low generation probability. Conclusions relied on cross-sectional statistical analysis, since the same donors could not be followed over many years. Invariant T cells such as MAIT and iNKT could partly confound zero-insertion analyses, though diverse VJ usage argued against this for most clonotypes. Abundant cord blood beta clonotypes had fewer insertions, young adult naive repertoires showed a similar but weaker trend, and memory repertoires showed no such trend.

The library was generated by 5' RACE. For sequencing, an Illumina HiSeq 2000 was employed. Template switching added a universal primer binding site, and the final cDNA carried a unique molecular identifier that allowed TCR cDNA molecules to be counted accurately. First-strand cDNA for TCR alpha and beta chains was synthesized from specific primers in the conserved constant-segment region. To control for contamination, every cDNA library carried two barcodes: a SMART-Mk sample barcode plus Illumina barcodes. TruSeq adapter sequences, together with Illumina sample barcodes, were added in two successive PCR steps. The Illumina HiSeq platform was used with custom primers to sequence TCR alpha and beta cDNA libraries. In the authors' own workflow: MiGEC was used to process raw reads and extract unique molecular identifiers, and MiXCR was used to find CDR3 positions. Recombination models were inferred per individual with the repgenHMM and IGoR tools using an EM algorithm. The analysis of shared clonotypes was done with the tcR package in R, with sharing normalized by the product of cloneset sizes. To study raw recombination without the effects of thymic and clonal selection, out-of-frame nonproductive sequences were analyzed. TCRdb redid the processing of the public reads, applying fastp at Q25 and MiXCR, and retained in-frame beta chains. Identical CDR3 protein sequences are pooled into one entry, listed with their most common genes and DNA. What appears here as the V and J calls and clone size reflects TCRdb's work, not the paper's. In this sample the table shows 270,000 or so distinct CDR3 sequences, around 8.3% of which occur a single time. The ten most abundant clones make up around 3% of the sample.

Turning to this clonotype: Its antigen is currently not known. No quality values exist for individual bases; no much larger clone is one base distant.

Every donor in the study was a healthy Caucasian. Three pairs of female monozygotic twins, all aged 18 to 29 years, made up the twin cohort. CD4+ and CD8+ T cell populations were isolated with positive isolation kits from Invitrogen. Cut back by 2 bases and 15 bases, the V and J ends lie 15 bases apart. The CDR3 contains 12 residues, cysteine and phenylalanine counted. Only the CDR3 region is kept as DNA, spanning 36 bases read in frame from base 1. CDR1 and CDR2 are read off the germline V gene as SGHDT and YYEEEE. This sample was also put to use in a study of yellow fever vaccine responses in identical twins. The second study's paper adds: The authors reported that the T cell response to vaccination in identical twins appeared partly convergent and partly personalized. In identical twins, the study followed T cell clones that responded to the vaccine with precision.

Sequencing input: CD8+ T cells sorted from blood. The sequence is built from TRBV5-6 and TRBJ2-1; a confident D gene designation cannot be given. The clonotype was recovered from a woman between 18 and 30 years old in good health. CDR3 protein: CASSFGGPMAFF. Here is the DNA: TGTGCCAGCAGCTTTGGTGGCCCCATGGCGTTCTTC. Joined to the reference TRBV5-6 and TRBJ2-1 proteins, this CDR3 gives the full variable domain: DAGVTQSPTHLIKTRGQQVTLRCSPKSGHDTVSWYQQALGQGPQFIFQYYEEEERQRGNFPDRFSGHQFPNYSSELNVNALLLGDSALYLCASSFGGPMAFFGPGTRLTVL.